This TCR beta chain emerged from a study of beta chain features in type 1 diabetes. Study findings and constraints: Researchers report that Type 1 diabetes patients had moderately but significantly shorter TCRB CDR3s across all four CD4+ subsets.

CDR3 size: 15 residues. V was pared by 2 bases and J by 6 bases, with 7 bases of the junction left unmatched. Germline CDR1 is MNHEY and CDR2 is SVGAGI. Remarks on this clone: Its target is not known.

The authors reverse transcribed all of the isolated RNA, so sequencing captured expressed TCRB transcripts. Clones were sequenced by immunoSEQ multiplex PCR, and TCRdb holds only the in-frame ones, with some missing. The table includes 500,000 to 850,000 clones, around an eighth detected once. Sorted populations were all over 95% pure. The chain employs TRBV6-5 and TRBJ2-3; TRBD2 matches 8 bases. The TCR sequence derives from a young man with type 1 diabetes. Sequencing was performed on naive CD4+ T cells from blood. CDR3 protein: CASSYREGGPDTQYF. The DNA for the CDR3 is TGTGCCAGCAGTTACCGGGAGGGGGGCCCGGATACGCAGTATTTT.